This T cell receptor (beta chain) is drawn from a study of chemoradiotherapy in HPV16-positive cancers. Findings and limits, study-wide: For HPV16-positive patients, expanding HPV-responsive T cells associated with longer recurrence-free survival.

With regard to this clone: Its antigen remains unknown.

Data came from immunoSEQ multiplex PCR; TCRdb stores just in-frame clones and leaves some out. The table has tens of thousands of clones, approximately 89% seen once. This CDR3 region has 18 residues. Unmatched junction bases numbered 6, after V lost 7 bases and J lost 0 bases. Germline CDR1 LNHDA, CDR2 SQIVND (reference sequence). The J gene is TRBJ2-1, the V gene TRBV19; TRBD2 matches 16 bases. The TCR was taken from a human donor with HPV-associated anogenital cancer. Material: blood, obtained from a patient who underwent chemoradiotherapy. In nucleotides, the CDR3 is TGTGCCAGTAAGGCGGGACTAGCGGGGGGGAACTCCTACAATGAGCAGTTCTTC. The encoded protein is CASKAGLAGGNSYNEQFF. The whole variable domain, filled in from reference TRBV19 and TRBJ2-1, reads DGGITQSPKYLFRKEGQNVTLSCEQNLNHDAMYWYRQDPGQGLRLIYYSQIVNDFQKGDIAEGYSVSREKKESFPLTVTSAQKNPTAFYLCASKAGLAGGNSYNEQFFGPGTRLTVL.